These 3 T cell receptor beta chains were sequenced from one sample in a study of blood T cells in healthy people across ages. Primers used in a second PCR of roughly 7 to 12 cycles were a sample-barcoded 5' primer and a J-beta primer mix. TCRdb recomputed calls from the 5' RACE reads with MiXCR, one row per CDR3 protein. The repertoire has hundreds of thousands of distinct CDR3 sequences, roughly 43% of them found once; the top ten carry roughly 20%. The sample consisted of blood. These receptors all stem from a woman aged 55 to 70 in good health.

The chain has TRBV27 and TRBJ2-7, with TRBD1 as a possible D gene (5 bases). Germline CDR1 reads MNHEY; CDR2 reads SMNVEV (reference sequence). V lost 5 bases and J 0 bases, leaving 11 bases between the germline ends. There are 14 residues in the CDR3. CDR3 DNA sequence: TGTGCCAGCAGTCCCCACCAGGGCTCCTACGAGCAGTACTTC. Residues: CASSPHQGSYEQYF.

This clonotype was seen repeatedly, ten times or more. The chain employs TRBV12-3 or TRBV12-4 and TRBJ2-7; no definite D call. The CDR3 extends over 14 amino acids. V was cut by 6 bases and J by 2 bases, with 14 bases left in between. The CDR3 DNA follows: TGTGCCAGCAGCCGAAGTTTAGGTCCCTACGAGCAGTACTTC. Residues: CASSRSLGPYEQYF.

The CDR3 protein is CASSAQDRGTRRSYNEQFF. The CDR3 region has the DNA TGTGCCAGCAGTGCACAGGACAGGGGGACAAGAAGATCCTACAATGAGCAGTTCTTC. The chain couples TRBV9 to TRBJ2-1, with TRBD1 matching over 10 bases. This CDR3 comprises 19 residues. CDR1 is SGDLS and CDR2 is YYNGEE in the germline V gene. J lost 1 base, V lost 5 bases, and 15 bases had no gene match.